This TCR beta chain was captured by sequencing in a study of blood T cell repertoires in COVID-19. Across the study: Acute and convalescent COVID-19 specimens originated in the United States, Italy and Spain. T cells, B-cell-depleted T cells, or PBMCs supplied cDNA or gDNA.

Per the original methods: Amplified reference gene primers provided the basis for estimating nucleated cell counts. Sequenced by immunoSEQ multiplex PCR; TCRdb stores in-frame clones only, minus some. V and J calls and clone size are as listed in that table; D and trimming were resolved from the DNA. This table holds hundreds of thousands of clones, around 87% found once. CDR3 length: 15 amino acids. Germline trimming cut 7 bases from V and 4 bases from J; bases unmatched to any gene: 10. Looked up from germline, CDR1 is MNHNY and CDR2 is SVGAGI (reference sequence). This clonotype was obtained from a woman aged 50 to 60 with COVID-19, enrolled during active disease. The chain recombines TRBV6-6 with TRBJ1-5; 7 bases line up with TRBD1. Material for sequencing was peripheral blood. The CDR3 sequence: CASKNSGQINQPQHF. The CDR3 DNA sequence: TGTGCCAGCAAAAACTCGGGACAGATAAATCAGCCCCAGCATTTT.